This TCR beta chain comes out of a study of beta chain features in type 1 diabetes. Study results and caveats: Healthy donors had naive, central memory and Treg TCRB repertoires that appeared less similar than those seen among patients. Shorter TCRB CDR3s, moderately but significantly so, were found in Type 1 diabetes patients in all four CD4+ subsets.

Expressed TCRB transcripts were sequenced because the isolated RNA had all been reverse transcribed beforehand. Method: immunoSEQ multiplex PCR; TCRdb's copy keeps in-frame clones and lacks some. The data hold hundreds of thousands of clones, with 14% observed a single time. With 1 base removed from V and 6 bases from J, the gap between germline ends came to 7 bases. Germline CDR1 is SEHNR and CDR2 is FQNEAQ (reference sequence). The CDR3 totals 13 residues. CD4+ cells of the naive, central memory, regulatory and stem cell-like memory types were sorted via CD45RO/CCR7/CD25/CD127/CD95/CD27. Each sorted population was over 98% pure. This clone has just a few counts. The antigen remains unidentified.

This clonotype was obtained from a man aged 25-40 years with type 1 diabetes. The chain has TRBV7-9 and TRBJ2-1; D might be TRBD1 (6 bases). Sequences were obtained from naive CD4+ T cells from blood. The CDR3: CASSLGGLNEQFF. The DNA for the CDR3 is TGTGCCAGCAGCTTAGGGGGGCTCAATGAGCAGTTCTTC.